The sequence of this T cell receptor (beta chain) was determined in a study of breast tumors, draining lymph nodes, adjacent tissues. This clonotype has a count of ten or more. Its antigen is as yet unknown. Study findings and constraints: Tumor repertoires ranked between lymph nodes and nontumor tissue in diversity, with V and J gene preferences. Data fit most tumor T cells coming from lymph node, expanding in tumor. That most tumor T cells come from lymph nodes remained unproven.

TCRdb re-called the multiplex PCR reads through MiXCR, storing one row per CDR3 protein. The sample has some 150,000 distinct CDR3 sequences, 20% to 25% seen once. CDR1 MGHRA and CDR2 YSYEKL come from the germline V gene. The CDR3 is 17 amino acids. V trimming: 4 bases; J trimming: 6 bases; junction bases outside the gene matches: 12. Axillary draining lymph nodes of breast cancer patients supplied the node samples. Sequenced: axillary lymph node tissue. This TCR derives from a female donor with breast cancer. Some clones in this sample may be carry-over from other donors' samples. The chain is built from TRBV4-1 and TRBJ2-1, with 10 bases that match TRBD2. The CDR3 loop reads CASSRLDLAGAFNEQFF. Written as DNA, the CDR3 is TGCGCCAGCAGCCGCCTGGACCTAGCGGGAGCCTTCAATGAGCAGTTCTTC.